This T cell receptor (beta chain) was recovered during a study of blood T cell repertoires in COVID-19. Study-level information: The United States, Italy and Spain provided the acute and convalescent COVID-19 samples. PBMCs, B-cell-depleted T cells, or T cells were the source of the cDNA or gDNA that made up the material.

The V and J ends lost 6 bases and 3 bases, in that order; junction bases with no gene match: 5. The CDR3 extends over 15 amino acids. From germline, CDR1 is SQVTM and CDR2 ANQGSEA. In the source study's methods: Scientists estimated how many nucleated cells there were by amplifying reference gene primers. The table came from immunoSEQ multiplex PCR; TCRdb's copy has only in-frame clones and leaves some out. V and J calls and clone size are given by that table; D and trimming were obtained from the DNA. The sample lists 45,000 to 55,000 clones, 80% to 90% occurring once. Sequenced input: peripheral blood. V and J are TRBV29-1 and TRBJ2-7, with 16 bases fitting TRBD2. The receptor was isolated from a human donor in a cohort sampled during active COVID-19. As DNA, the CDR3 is TGCAGCGTGGGGACTAGCGGGGGGGCCTACTACGAGCAGTACTTC. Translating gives CSVGTSGGAYYEQYF.